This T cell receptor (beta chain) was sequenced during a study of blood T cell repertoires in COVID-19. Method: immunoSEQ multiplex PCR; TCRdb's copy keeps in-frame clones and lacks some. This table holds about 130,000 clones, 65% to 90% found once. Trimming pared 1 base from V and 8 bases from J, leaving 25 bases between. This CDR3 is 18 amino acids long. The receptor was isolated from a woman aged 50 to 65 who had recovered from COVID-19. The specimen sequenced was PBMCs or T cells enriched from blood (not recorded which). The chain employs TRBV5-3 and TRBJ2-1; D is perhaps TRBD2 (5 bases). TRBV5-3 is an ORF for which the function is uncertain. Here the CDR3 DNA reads TGTGCCAGAAGCTTGCCGACGAGGTGGGCTGGTCACGGGGATGAGCAGTTCTTC. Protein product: CARSLPTRWAGHGDEQFF.